Presented here are 21 T cell receptor beta chains from one specimen sequenced in a study of cytomegalovirus exposure and HLA in healthy donors. This PCR relied on a set of 60 Vbeta primers and 13 Jbeta primers. Clones were sequenced by immunoSEQ multiplex PCR, and TCRdb holds only the in-frame ones, with some missing. Of around 110,000 clones in the sample, 60% to 85% are singletons; the top ten hold around 1.6%. Sequencing used PBMCs. The receptors originated from a young woman in good health and CMV-seronegative.

In the case of this clone: Germline and junction disagree at one end, which may indicate a read error. In the same sample, other DNA sequences code for this CDR3. The chain has TRBV2 and TRBJ1-1; D uncertain. The CDR3 is 14 residues long. The germline gives CDR1 SNHLY, CDR2 FYNNEI. The CDR3 bases are TGTGCCAGCAGTCATCGCAGACAAGACACTGAGGCTTTCTTT. It yields the protein CASSHRRQDTEAFF.

V usage is TRBV5-1 and J usage is TRBJ2-3; D is perhaps TRBD1 (5 bases). CDR1 and CDR2 (germline): SGHRS, YFSETQ. V dropped 2 bases and J dropped 3 bases, with 10 bases sitting between them. The CDR3 is made up of 14 amino acids. The CDR3, as DNA: TGCGCCAGCAGCTTAGGGGCCTTGACAGATACGCAGTATTTT. Protein product: CASSLGALTDTQYF.

The genes are TRBV15 and TRBJ2-4; D perhaps matches TRBD2 (5 bases). Trimming took off 0 bases at V and 0 bases at J, with 12 bases between the two ends. The CDR3 is 17 amino acids. Germline CDR1 is LNHNV and CDR2 is YYDKDF (reference sequence). CDR3 nucleotides: TGTGCCACCAGCAGAGATCGCGGGTTCCGAGCCAAAAACATTCAGTACTTC. It encodes CATSRDRGFRAKNIQYF.

On this clone: The CDR3 end shows no conserved phenylalanine or tryptophan, and so a read error is likely. The rearrangement uses TRBV28 and TRBJ1-1, with D possibly TRBD1 on 6 matching bases. Germline values: CDR1 MDHEN, CDR2 SYDVKM. V lost 10 bases and J lost 1, with 16 bases in between. There are 14 residues in the CDR3. CDR3 in amino acids: CATRGGRGNTEAFV. Written as DNA, the CDR3 is TGTGCCACCAGAGGGGGAAGGGGGAACACTGAAGCTTTCGTT.

The chain recombines TRBV9 with TRBJ1-3; D perhaps matches TRBD1 (5 bases). Germline values: CDR1 SGDLS, CDR2 YYNGEE. V gave up 4 bases and J gave up 0 bases, with 23 bases separating them. This CDR3 region has 19 residues. The CDR3 coding sequence is TGTGCCAGCAGCCCCCCGTGGCCCATAGACAGACCCTCTGGAAACACCATATATTTT. Its protein product is CASSPPWPIDRPSGNTIYF. The whole variable domain, filled in from reference TRBV9 and TRBJ1-3, reads DSGVTQTPKHLITATGQRVTLRCSPRSGDLSVYWYQQSLDQGLQFLIQYYNGEERAKGNILERFSAQQFPDLHSELNLSSLELGDSALYFCASSPPWPIDRPSGNTIYFGEGSWLTVV.

The chain links TRBV6-4 to TRBJ1-1; no clear D gene. The CDR3 spans 13 residues. CDR1 and CDR2 (germline): MRHNA, SNTAGT. Trimming cost V 4 bases and J 0 bases, with 6 bases left between them. The CDR3, as DNA: TGTGCCAGCAGTGGAGAGCTGAACACTGAAGCTTTCTTT. As protein: CASSGELNTEAFF.

The chain links TRBV5-4 to TRBJ2-5, with TRBD1 identical over 7 bases. There are 14 residues in the CDR3. CDR1 and CDR2 (germline): SGHNT, YYREEE (reference sequence). The ends lost 5 bases at V and 4 bases at J; junction bases unmatched: 8. In DNA, the CDR3 is TGTGCCAGCAGGGAGACAGGGCCGGGAGAGACCCAGTACTTC. It encodes CASRETGPGETQYF.

CDR3 in amino acids: CASSFLAGGLGEQFF. The DNA of the CDR3 is TGTGCCAGCAGCTTTCTAGCGGGGGGGCTCGGTGAGCAGTTCTTC. The chain is built from TRBV7-9 and TRBJ2-1, with TRBD2 matching over 12 bases. The trim removed 3 bases at V and 9 bases at J, leaving 6 bases unmatched. Per germline, CDR1 SEHNR and CDR2 FQNEAQ (reference sequence). This CDR3 has 15 amino acids.

This clone was seen a few times. The CDR3 nucleotides are TGTGCCAGCAGTCTAATGACAGGGGGAACTGAAGCTTTCTTT. It is translated as CASSLMTGGTEAFF. The gene calls are TRBV6-1 and TRBJ1-1, with 9 positions matching TRBD1. In germline, CDR1 is MNHNS, CDR2 SASEGT. Losses at the gene ends were 5 bases for V and 5 bases for J; bases not matched to a gene: 6. CDR3 length equals 14 residues.

The chain is built from TRBV28 and TRBJ2-5; D is ambiguous. Germline V lookup: CDR1 MDHEN, CDR2 SYDVKM. Trimming cost V 4 bases and J 5 bases, with 14 bases left between them. The CDR3 is made up of 14 amino acids. The CDR3 DNA sequence: TGTGCCAGCAGTTCGGCGGAGCCCATGGAGACCCAGTACTTC. Protein product: CASSSAEPMETQYF.

V gene TRBV9 combines with J gene TRBJ2-1; D is unclear. The CDR3 consists of 15 residues. Germline-derived CDR1 and CDR2 are SGDLS and YYNGEE. Trimming took 3 bases from V and 0 from J, leaving 10 bases between them. The CDR3 bases are TGTGCCAGCAGCGCCCCTCCGAGCTCCTACAATGAGCAGTTCTTC. Amino acids: CASSAPPSSYNEQFF.

The rearrangement links TRBV19 to TRBJ2-5; D might be TRBD2 (6 bases). CDR1 is LNHDA, CDR2 SQIVND, per germline (reference sequence). V was pared by 3 bases and J by 3 bases, with 11 bases between. CDR3 length: 14 amino acids. The CDR3 reads CASSILGGKETQYF. The CDR3 region has the DNA TGTGCCAGTAGTATTCTGGGGGGAAAAGAGACCCAGTACTTC.

The chain is built from TRBV5-1 and TRBJ2-1; perhaps TRBD2 as D (6 bases). The CDR3 extends over 16 amino acids. CDR1 and CDR2 from the germline V gene are SGHRS and YFSETQ. Trimming shortened V by 2 bases and J by 2 bases, and 14 bases separated the two germline ends. CDR3 nucleotide sequence: TGCGCCAGCAGCTTTACAAGACTAGACCCCTACAATGAGCAGTTCTTC. It yields the protein CASSFTRLDPYNEQFF.

The table lists this clone with a few counts. The rearrangement uses TRBV29-1 and TRBJ1-1; 8 nucleotides match TRBD1. The CDR3 contains 14 residues. V gave up 8 bases and J gave up 3 bases; unmatched junction bases: 11. Germline CDR1 is SQVTM and CDR2 is ANQGSEA. The CDR3 region has the DNA TGCAGCATGTGGACAGGGCCAGGGGACACTGAAGCTTTCTTT. It codes for CSMWTGPGDTEAFF.

The genes are TRBV5-1 and TRBJ1-6; perhaps TRBD1 as D (6 bases). The germline V and J ends were trimmed by 3 bases and 5 bases, with 21 bases remaining between them. CDR3 length equals 18 residues. Germline V lookup: CDR1 SGHRS, CDR2 YFSETQ. The CDR3 nucleotides are TGCGCCAGCAGCTCGCCGGTAACAGGGACGCTGAATAATTCACCCCTCCACTTT. Amino acid sequence: CASSSPVTGTLNNSPLHF.

V is TRBV28 and J is TRBJ2-1, with 9 bases lining up with TRBD2. Germline V lookup: CDR1 MDHEN, CDR2 SYDVKM. The CDR3 covers 15 residues. Unmatched junction bases numbered 11, after V lost 6 bases and J lost 8 bases. For the CDR3, the DNA is TGTGCCAGCAGCCAAGGACTAGCGAAGACCCATGAGCAGTTCTTC. Translation gives CASSQGLAKTHEQFF.

The chain uses TRBV2 and TRBJ1-1, with a tentative D call TRBD1 (6 bases). There are 16 residues in the CDR3. Deletions cut 5 bases from V and 6 bases from J, with 22 bases between. Looked up from germline, CDR1 is SNHLY and CDR2 is FYNNEI. The CDR3 DNA reads TGTGCCAGCAGTCAAAGGGGGGGCACCTCTGGCGCTGAAGCTTTCTTT. Translating it yields CASSQRGGTSGAEAFF.

The CDR3 sequence is CASSLATGTYNEQFF. The CDR3 bases are TGTGCCAGCAGCTTGGCAACGGGGACCTACAATGAGCAGTTCTTC. This chain links TRBV5-6 with TRBJ2-1; weak D call: TRBD2 (5 bases). V shed 0 bases and J shed 2 bases, with 9 bases lying between them. Germline CDR1 and CDR2: SGHDT and YYEEEE. The CDR3 extends over 15 amino acids.

The gene calls are TRBV7-9 and TRBJ1-4, with D perhaps matching TRBD1 (6 bases). This CDR3 is built from 15 residues. Germline V gene lookup returns CDR1 SEHNR and CDR2 FQNEAQ (reference sequence). V was clipped by 5 bases and J by 7 bases, with 17 bases between them. The CDR3 DNA reads TGTGCCAGCAGCCCCACTGGGAGGGGGAGTGAAAAACTGTTTTTT. It is translated as CASSPTGRGSEKLFF.

The V gene is TRBV15, the J gene TRBJ1-1; D unclear. CDR3 size: 12 residues. The germline CDR1 and CDR2 sequences are LNHNV and YYDKDF (reference sequence). CDR3 sequence (DNA): TGTGGAAGTGGGGAGAGGAACACTGAAGCTTTCTTT. Its translation is CGSGERNTEAFF.

The V and J genes are TRBV4-1 and TRBJ2-2; 9 positions agree with TRBD2. The CDR3 length is 17 residues. Germline loops: CDR1 MGHRA, CDR2 YSYEKL. J lost 3 bases, V lost 3 bases, and 8 bases had no gene match. CDR3 sequence (DNA): TGCGCCAGCAGCCACAGCGGGGGGTTTTCGGACACCGGGGAGCTGTTTTTT. Translation gives CASSHSGGFSDTGELFF.